What follows are 12 T cell receptor beta chains derived from one specimen sequenced in a study of shared clonotypes between healthy human individuals. Some clones are missing from TCRdb's copy, which holds only in-frame ones; the method was immunoSEQ multiplex PCR. The table has more than 900,000 clones, around 78% seen once. The material sequenced was memory CD4+ T cells from PBMCs. Subset of the sample: CD45RA-negative fraction. The receptors were sampled from a man aged 18 to 30 in good health. Some clones in this sample may be carry-over from other donors' samples.

On this clone: One end of the junction fails to match germline, which may point to a read error. J is TRBJ2-1 and V is TRBV5-8; a possible D gene is TRBD1 (6 bases). The germline V gene has CDR1 SGHTS and CDR2 YDEGEE. The CDR3 is 14 residues long. The CDR3 loop is CASSLVGTPGPPVF. As DNA, the CDR3 is TGTGCCAGCAGCTTGGTAGGGACACCGGGCCCCCCAGTCTTC.

The chain is built from TRBV6-6 and TRBJ1-4; no reliable D call. The CDR3 sequence is 13 residues long. V dropped 5 bases and J dropped 11 bases, with 15 bases sitting between them. In germline, CDR1 is MNHNY, CDR2 SVGAGI (reference sequence). The CDR3 loop is CASSLGPVPKLFF. Written as DNA, the CDR3 is TGTGCCAGCAGTCTCGGGCCCGTACCTAAACTGTTTTTT.

The chain employs TRBV4-2 and TRBJ2-7, with 7 bases fitting TRBD1. V dropped 4 bases and J dropped 5; count of bases not matched to a gene: 17. In germline, CDR1 is LGHNA, CDR2 YNFKEQ. CDR3 length equals 17 residues. As DNA, the CDR3 is TGTGCCAGCAGCCCGCATCAGAGGGGGCGCCAAGGCAACGAGCAGTACTTC. The encoded protein is CASSPHQRGRQGNEQYF.

The chain employs TRBV11-3 and TRBJ2-1, with 9 bases fitting TRBD2. Per germline, CDR1 SGHNT and CDR2 YENEEA. Germline trimming cut 1 base from V and 8 bases from J; bases unmatched to any gene: 6. There are 15 residues in the CDR3. CDR3 bases: TGTGCCAGCAGCTTAGGACTAGCGGAGGTGGATGAGCAGTTCTTC. It yields the protein CASSLGLAEVDEQFF.

V gene TRBV2 combines with J gene TRBJ2-5; TRBD2 agrees at 11 bases. The ends lost 4 bases at V and 1 base at J; junction bases unmatched: 5. There are 16 residues in the CDR3. In germline, CDR1 is SNHLY, CDR2 FYNNEI. The CDR3 DNA follows: TGTGCCAGCAGTGTGCCTAGCGGGAGGCCCCAAGAGACCCAGTACTTC. Its translation is CASSVPSGRPQETQYF.

The V gene is TRBV6-5, the J gene TRBJ1-1, with 9 bases lining up with TRBD1. Unmatched junction bases numbered 7, after V lost 0 bases and J lost 8 bases. In germline, CDR1 is MNHEY, CDR2 SVGAGI. This CDR3 is 15 amino acids long. This CDR3 is CASSYSGQGLREAFF. The CDR3 DNA reads TGTGCCAGCAGTTACTCTGGACAGGGGTTGCGCGAAGCTTTCTTT.

The chain carries TRBV18 and TRBJ2-5; the match to TRBD2 covers 9 bases. J lost 7 bases, V lost 0 bases, and 6 bases had no gene match. Germline CDR1 and CDR2: KGHSH and LQKENI. The CDR3 totals 15 residues. DNA for the CDR3: TGTGCCAGCTCACCACCACTAGCGGGTGATGGGACCCAGTACTTC. Residues: CASSPPLAGDGTQYF.

The chain recombines TRBV5-1 with TRBJ2-7, with 10 nucleotides matching TRBD2. Looked up from germline, CDR1 is SGHRS and CDR2 is YFSETQ. CDR3 length: 15 residues. The ends lost 4 bases at V and 9 bases at J; junction bases unmatched: 13. The CDR3 protein is CASSGTPSGREGQYF. In DNA, the CDR3 is TGCGCCAGCAGCGGAACACCGAGCGGGAGGGAAGGGCAGTACTTC.

V is TRBV10-3 and J is TRBJ1-3; no clear D gene. Germline loops: CDR1 ENHRY, CDR2 SYGVKD. The germline V and J ends were trimmed by 3 bases and 2 bases, with 5 bases remaining between them. The CDR3 is made up of 13 amino acids. The CDR3 is CAISEGPGNTIYF. The CDR3 nucleotides are TGTGCCATCAGTGAAGGGCCTGGAAACACCATATATTTT.

This chain connects TRBV6-1 to TRBJ1-2; 8 bases fit TRBD1. CDR3 size: 13 residues. V dropped 6 bases and J dropped 6; count of bases not matched to a gene: 6. Germline loops: CDR1 MNHNS, CDR2 SASEGT. CDR3 sequence (DNA): TGTGCCAGCAGCGCGACAGGGGTAGATGGCTACACCTTC. It specifies CASSATGVDGYTF.

A note on this clone: The sample holds other DNA sequences that translate to the same CDR3. CDR3 bases: TGTGCCAGCAGTTTACGGGGGGGCAGGGAGACCCAGTACTTC. This sequence encodes CASSLRGGRETQYF. The chain uses TRBV28 and TRBJ2-5; 8 bases agree with TRBD2. V lost 2 bases and J lost 5; bases outside the gene matches: 4. CDR3 length: 14 amino acids. Germline V gene sequence: CDR1 MDHEN, CDR2 SYDVKM.

This clone was detected only a few times. At one end the junction does not follow the germline gene, possibly because of a read error. This chain links TRBV2 with TRBJ1-4; D gene ambiguous. Germline V CDR1 and CDR2: SNHLY, FYNNEI. CDR3 length: 11 amino acids. The CDR3 nucleotides read TGTGCCAGCAGTGAAGCTTCGGAGGTAGTATTT. Translated, it gives CASSEASEVVF.